This T cell receptor (beta chain) derives from a study of cytomegalovirus exposure and HLA in healthy donors. Germline values: CDR1 SGHDN, CDR2 FVKESK. The CDR3 has 12 amino acids. V was clipped by 1 base and J by 3 bases, with 4 bases between them. It was with 60 Vbeta and 13 Jbeta primers that the PCR ran. Assay used: immunoSEQ multiplex PCR; TCRdb lists only in-frame clones, some missing. Of roughly 100,000 clones listed, 70% to 85% are singletons. Whole-study findings and limits: Presence/absence results assume similar sequencing depth per donor, which may not hold.

As regards this clone: The antigen remains undetermined.

The sample consisted of PBMCs. This sequence was found in a woman in her 40s in good health and CMV-seronegative. V is TRBV14 and J is TRBJ2-7, with unresolved D. The CDR3: CASSQVSYEQYF. CDR3 coding DNA: TGTGCCAGCAGCCAAGTGAGCTACGAGCAGTACTTC.